This passage covers 5 T cell receptor beta chains from one sample sequenced in a study of cytomegalovirus exposure and HLA in healthy donors. In the PCR, 60 Vbeta and 13 Jbeta primers were used. Generated by immunoSEQ multiplex PCR, the TCRdb table keeps only in-frame clones and is missing some. The sample lists around 74,000 clones; 79% were seen once. Sample: PBMCs. The receptor source for this set is a man aged 25 to 40 in good health and CMV-seronegative.

The count of this clone is one. The CDR3 nucleotides read TGCGCCAGCACCTCCACCGACAAGGCGTACACCGGGGAGCTGTTTTTT. This gives the protein CASTSTDKAYTGELFF. The rearrangement links TRBV10-2 to TRBJ2-2, with no clear D. The CDR3 length is 16 residues. Germline-derived CDR1 and CDR2 are WSHSY and SAAADI. V gave up 7 bases and J gave up 3 bases, with 18 bases separating them.

This sequence joins TRBV7-3 and TRBJ2-3, with D perhaps matching TRBD1 (5 bases). There are 14 residues in the CDR3. V lost 2 bases, J lost 3 bases, and 9 bases lay in between. Germline-derived CDR1 and CDR2 are SGHTA and FQGTGA. CDR3 sequence reads: CASSLLQGTDTQYF. As DNA, the CDR3 is TGTGCCAGCAGCTTACTTCAGGGAACAGATACGCAGTATTTT.

The chain uses TRBV6-1 and TRBJ2-7; D is ambiguous. Between the trimmed V and J ends, which lost 2 bases and 6 bases, there was a span of 5 bases. The CDR3 contains 11 residues. Germline V gives CDR1 MNHNS, CDR2 SASEGT. The CDR3 sequence: CASSEMAEQYF. As DNA, the CDR3 is TGTGCCAGCAGTGAAATGGCCGAGCAGTACTTC.

The V gene is TRBV7-6, the J gene TRBJ2-7, with TRBD2 matching over 8 bases. This CDR3 contains 13 residues. CDR1 is SGHVS, CDR2 FNYEAQ, per germline. Germline trimming cut 1 base from V and 6 bases from J; bases unmatched to any gene: 2. The CDR3 loop reads CASSLERGGEQYF. The DNA for the CDR3 is TGTGCCAGCAGCTTAGAACGGGGGGGCGAGCAGTACTTC.

The sample holds a few counts of this clone. This chain uses TRBV5-5 with TRBJ1-4; no clear D gene. Germline CDR1 reads SGHKS; CDR2 reads YYEKEE (reference sequence). V was clipped by 0 bases and J by 1 base, with 10 bases between them. The CDR3 extends over 16 amino acids. The CDR3 loop reads CASSLAPRKTNEKLFF. Written as DNA, the CDR3 is TGTGCCAGCAGCTTGGCCCCGAGGAAAACTAATGAAAAACTGTTTTTT.